These 4 T cell receptor beta chains share one sample of origin, sequenced in a study of identical twins. TCRdb itself ran the 5' RACE reads through MiXCR, one entry per CDR3 protein. Among some 1,700,000 distinct CDR3 sequences listed, around 33% were seen once. Sample: cord blood. Every receptor here comes from a newborn girl in good health.

The chain links TRBV2 to TRBJ2-3; TRBD2 matches 8 bases. J lost 4 bases, V lost 7 bases, and 16 bases had no gene match. The CDR3 is 17 residues long. Germline CDR1 and CDR2: SNHLY and FYNNEI. The CDR3 reads CASISGASGRGADTQYF. The CDR3 nucleotides are TGTGCCAGCATTTCGGGGGCAAGCGGGAGAGGGGCAGATACGCAGTATTTT. Looking up the rest from reference TRBV2 and TRBJ2-3 gives the full variable domain: EPEVTQTPSHQVTQMGQEVILRCVPISNHLYFYWYRQILGQKVEFLVSFYNNEISEKSEIFDDQFSVERPDGSNFTLKIRSTKLEDSAMYFCASISGASGRGADTQYFGPGTRLTVL.

The CDR3 DNA sequence: TGCAGTGCCCCAATCGCTAGCGGGGGCTACGAGCAGTACTTC. Translated: CSAPIASGGYEQYF. The chain has TRBV20-1 and TRBJ2-7; 10 bases match TRBD2. The germline gives CDR1 DFQATT, CDR2 SNEGSKA (reference sequence). The trim removed 6 bases at V and 3 bases at J, leaving 8 bases unmatched. The length of the CDR3 is 14 residues.

This clonotype occurred once. One end of the junction varies from germline; a read error may be responsible. The chain joins TRBV7-9 to TRBJ2-1; D gene uncertain. This CDR3 has 11 residues. CDR1 SEHNR and CDR2 FQNEAQ come from the germline V gene (reference sequence). CDR3 sequence: CSSRAALEQFF. DNA for the CDR3: TGTTCCAGCCGTGCAGCCCTAGAGCAGTTCTTC.

The chain is built from TRBV25-1 and TRBJ1-2, with 11 nucleotides matching TRBD1. The germline V gene encodes CDR1 MGHDK and CDR2 SYGVNS. The J segment lost 1 base and the V segment lost 2 bases, leaving 3 bases of the junction unmatched. The CDR3 totals 16 residues. Here the CDR3 DNA reads TGTGCCAGCAGTGAAGGACAGGGGGCGTTTAACTATGGCTACACCTTC. Residues: CASSEGQGAFNYGYTF.